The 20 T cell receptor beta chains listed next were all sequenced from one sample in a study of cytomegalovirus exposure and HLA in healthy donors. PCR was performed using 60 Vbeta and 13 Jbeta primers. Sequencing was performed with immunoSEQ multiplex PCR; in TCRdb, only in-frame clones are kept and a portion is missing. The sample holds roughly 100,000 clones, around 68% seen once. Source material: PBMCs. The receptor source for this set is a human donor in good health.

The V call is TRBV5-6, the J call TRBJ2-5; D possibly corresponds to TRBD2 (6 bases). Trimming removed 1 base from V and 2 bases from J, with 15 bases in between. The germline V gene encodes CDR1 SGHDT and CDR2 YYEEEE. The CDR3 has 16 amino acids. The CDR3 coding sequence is TGTGCCAGCAGCTTGAGGGACTCCTATATACAAGAGACCCAGTACTTC. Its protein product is CASSLRDSYIQETQYF.

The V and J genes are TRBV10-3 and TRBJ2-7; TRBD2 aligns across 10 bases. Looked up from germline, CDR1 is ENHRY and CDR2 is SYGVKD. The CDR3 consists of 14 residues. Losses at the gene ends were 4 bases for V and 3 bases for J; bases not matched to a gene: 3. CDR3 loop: CAISGTSGFYEQYF. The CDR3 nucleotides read TGTGCCATCAGTGGGACTAGCGGTTTCTACGAGCAGTACTTC.

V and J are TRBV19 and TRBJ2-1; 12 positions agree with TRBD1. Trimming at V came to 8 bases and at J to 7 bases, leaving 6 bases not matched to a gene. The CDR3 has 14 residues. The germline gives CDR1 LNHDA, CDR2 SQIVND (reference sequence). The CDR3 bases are TGTGCCAGTGCTTGGGACAGGGGGCTAAATGAGCAGTTCTTC. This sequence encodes CASAWDRGLNEQFF.

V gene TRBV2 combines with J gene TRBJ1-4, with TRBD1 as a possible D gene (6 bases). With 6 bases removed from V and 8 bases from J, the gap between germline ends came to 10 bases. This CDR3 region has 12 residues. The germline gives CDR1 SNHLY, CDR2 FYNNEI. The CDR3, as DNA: TGTGCCAGCAGATACGACAGGGAAAAACTGTTTTTT. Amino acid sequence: CASRYDREKLFF. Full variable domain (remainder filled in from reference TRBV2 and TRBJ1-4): EPEVTQTPSHQVTQMGQEVILRCVPISNHLYFYWYRQILGQKVEFLVSFYNNEISEKSEIFDDQFSVERPDGSNFTLKIRSTKLEDSAMYFCASRYDREKLFFGSGTQLSVL.

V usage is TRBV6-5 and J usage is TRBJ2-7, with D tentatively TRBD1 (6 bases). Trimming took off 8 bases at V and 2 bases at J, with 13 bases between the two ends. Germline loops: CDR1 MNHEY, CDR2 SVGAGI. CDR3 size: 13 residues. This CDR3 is CASAGRGTYEQYF. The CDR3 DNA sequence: TGTGCCAGCGCCGGCAGGGGCACCTACGAGCAGTACTTC.

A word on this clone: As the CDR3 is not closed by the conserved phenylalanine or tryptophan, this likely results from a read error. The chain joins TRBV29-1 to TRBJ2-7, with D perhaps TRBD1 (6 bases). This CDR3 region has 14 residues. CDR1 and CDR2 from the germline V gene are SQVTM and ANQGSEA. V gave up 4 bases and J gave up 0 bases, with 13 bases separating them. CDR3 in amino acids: CSVATGHLSYEQYL. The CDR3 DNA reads TGCAGCGTTGCCACGGGACACCTCTCCTACGAGCAGTACCTC.

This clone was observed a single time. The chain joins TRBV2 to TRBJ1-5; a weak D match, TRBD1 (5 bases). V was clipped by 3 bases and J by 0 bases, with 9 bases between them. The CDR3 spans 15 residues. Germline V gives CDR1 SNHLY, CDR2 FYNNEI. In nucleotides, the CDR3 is TGTGCCAGCAGTGACCCAGGGCTTAGCAATCAGCCCCAGCATTTT. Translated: CASSDPGLSNQPQHF. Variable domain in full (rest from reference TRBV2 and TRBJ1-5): EPEVTQTPSHQVTQMGQEVILRCVPISNHLYFYWYRQILGQKVEFLVSFYNNEISEKSEIFDDQFSVERPDGSNFTLKIRSTKLEDSAMYFCASSDPGLSNQPQHFGDGTRLSIL.

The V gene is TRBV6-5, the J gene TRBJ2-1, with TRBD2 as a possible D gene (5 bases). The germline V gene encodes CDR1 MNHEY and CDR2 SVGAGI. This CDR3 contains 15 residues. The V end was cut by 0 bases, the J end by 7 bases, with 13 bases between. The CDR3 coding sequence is TGTGCCAGCAGTTACTCGCGAGTAGGGAGTAATGAGCAGTTCTTC. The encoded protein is CASSYSRVGSNEQFF.

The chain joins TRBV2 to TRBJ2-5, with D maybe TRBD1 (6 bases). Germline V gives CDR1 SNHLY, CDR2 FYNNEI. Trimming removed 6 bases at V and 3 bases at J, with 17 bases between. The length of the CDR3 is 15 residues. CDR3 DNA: TGTGCCAGCAGCGACCCTGGGACACTGAAAGAGACCCAGTACTTC. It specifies CASSDPGTLKETQYF.

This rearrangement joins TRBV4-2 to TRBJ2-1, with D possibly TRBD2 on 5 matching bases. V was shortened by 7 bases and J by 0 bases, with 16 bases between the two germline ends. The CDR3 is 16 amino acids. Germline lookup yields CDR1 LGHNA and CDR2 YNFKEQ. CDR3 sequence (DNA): TGTGCCAGCAAAGGGAGAGACCGAAGCTCCTACAATGAGCAGTTCTTC. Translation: CASKGRDRSSYNEQFF.

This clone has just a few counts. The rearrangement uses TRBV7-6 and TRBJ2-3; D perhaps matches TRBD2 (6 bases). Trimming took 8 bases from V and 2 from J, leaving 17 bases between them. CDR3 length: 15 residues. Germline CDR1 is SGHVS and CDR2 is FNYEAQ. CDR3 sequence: CASGLGGAHTDTQYF. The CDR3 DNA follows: TGTGCCAGCGGCCTTGGAGGGGCGCACACAGATACGCAGTATTTT.

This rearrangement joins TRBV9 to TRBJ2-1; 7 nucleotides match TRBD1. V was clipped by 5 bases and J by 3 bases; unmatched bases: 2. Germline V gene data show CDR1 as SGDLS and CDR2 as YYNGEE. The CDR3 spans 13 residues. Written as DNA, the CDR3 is TGTGCCAGCAGTTGGACAGGCTACAATGAGCAGTTCTTC. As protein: CASSWTGYNEQFF.

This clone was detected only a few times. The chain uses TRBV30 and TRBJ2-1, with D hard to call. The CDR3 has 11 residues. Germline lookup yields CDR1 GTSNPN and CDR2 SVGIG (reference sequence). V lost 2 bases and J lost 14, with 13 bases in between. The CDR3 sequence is CAWSPGREKFF. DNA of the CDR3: TGTGCCTGGAGTCCGGGTAGAGAAAAGTTCTTC.

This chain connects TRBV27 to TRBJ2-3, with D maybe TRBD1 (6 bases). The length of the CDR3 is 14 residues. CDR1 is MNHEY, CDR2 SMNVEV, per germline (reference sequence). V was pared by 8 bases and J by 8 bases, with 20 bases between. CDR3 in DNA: TGTGCCAGCTGCGACAGGTACGACCTTGGTACGCAGTATTTT. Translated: CASCDRYDLGTQYF.

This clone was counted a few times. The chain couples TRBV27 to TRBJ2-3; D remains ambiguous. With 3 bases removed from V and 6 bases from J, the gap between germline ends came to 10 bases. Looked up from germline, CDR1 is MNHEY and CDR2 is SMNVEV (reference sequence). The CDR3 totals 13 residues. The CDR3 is CASSFLPRDTQYF. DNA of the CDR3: TGTGCCAGCAGTTTCCTACCCCGGGATACGCAGTATTTT.

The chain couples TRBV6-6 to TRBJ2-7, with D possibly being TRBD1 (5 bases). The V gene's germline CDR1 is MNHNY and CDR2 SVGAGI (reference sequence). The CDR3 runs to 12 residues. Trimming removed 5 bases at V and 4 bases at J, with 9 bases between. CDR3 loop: CASSPGWYEQYF. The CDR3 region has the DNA TGTGCCAGCAGTCCAGGGTGGTACGAGCAGTACTTC.

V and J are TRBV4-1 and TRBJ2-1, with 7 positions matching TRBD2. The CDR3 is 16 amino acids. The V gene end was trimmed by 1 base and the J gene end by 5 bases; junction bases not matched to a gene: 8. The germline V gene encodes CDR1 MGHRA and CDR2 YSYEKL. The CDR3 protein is CASSQAGTNRNNEQFF. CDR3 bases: TGCGCCAGCAGCCAAGCCGGGACTAATAGGAACAATGAGCAGTTCTTC.

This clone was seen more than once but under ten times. CDR3 in DNA: TGTGCCAGCAGCTTAGGGACCGGGACAGGAGACAATGAGCAGTTCTTC. It translates to CASSLGTGTGDNEQFF. The chain carries TRBV11-3 and TRBJ2-1; 8 bases fit TRBD1. The V gene end was trimmed by 1 base and the J gene end by 5 bases; junction bases not matched to a gene: 7. Germline V gives CDR1 SGHNT, CDR2 YENEEA. CDR3 length: 16 amino acids. Full variable domain (rest looked up from reference TRBV11-3 and TRBJ2-1): EAGVVQSPRYKIIEKKQPVAFWCNPISGHNTLYWYLQNLGQGPELLIRYENEEAVDDSQLPKDRFSAERLKGVDSTLKIQPAELGDSAVYLCASSLGTGTGDNEQFFGPGTRLTVL.

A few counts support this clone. CDR3 in amino acids: CASSFARGQPQHF. The CDR3 DNA reads as TGTGCCAGCAGCTTCGCCAGGGGCCAGCCCCAGCATTTT. The V and J genes are TRBV7-2 and TRBJ1-5, with D perhaps TRBD1 (6 bases). Germline V lookup: CDR1 SGHTA, CDR2 FQGNSA. The CDR3 length is 13 residues. Trimming took 3 bases from V and 7 from J, leaving 10 bases between them.

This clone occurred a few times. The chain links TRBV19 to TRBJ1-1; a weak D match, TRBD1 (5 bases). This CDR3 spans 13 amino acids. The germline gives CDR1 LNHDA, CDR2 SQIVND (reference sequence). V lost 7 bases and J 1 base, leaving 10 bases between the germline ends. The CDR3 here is CASTGGENTEAFF. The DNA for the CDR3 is TGTGCCAGTACGGGGGGAGAGAACACTGAAGCTTTCTTT.